This entry describes one TCR beta chain. This sample is drawn from a study of blood T cell repertoires in COVID-19. As for the study in general: Sample material is recorded as cDNA or gDNA derived from T cells, B-cell-depleted T cells, or PBMCs.

In the original processing: It was from reference gene primer amplification that nucleated cell counts were estimated. Sequencing used immunoSEQ multiplex PCR; TCRdb keeps in-frame clones, though not all of them. D and trimming were read from the DNA, whereas the V and J calls and clone size are those reported in that table. The sample has nearly 90,000 clones, approximately 90% seen once. This CDR3 region has 14 residues. Deletions cut 0 bases from V and 7 bases from J, with 8 bases between. Germline CDR1 reads SGHDT; CDR2 reads YYEEEE. This clonotype was sampled from a man aged 55 to 70 with acute or convalescent COVID-19. The V gene is TRBV5-6, the J gene TRBJ1-6, with no clear D. The sequencing input was peripheral blood. The DNA of the CDR3 is TGTGCCAGCAGCTTGGAGGGCGGGAATTCACCCCTCCACTTT. Its protein is CASSLEGGNSPLHF.